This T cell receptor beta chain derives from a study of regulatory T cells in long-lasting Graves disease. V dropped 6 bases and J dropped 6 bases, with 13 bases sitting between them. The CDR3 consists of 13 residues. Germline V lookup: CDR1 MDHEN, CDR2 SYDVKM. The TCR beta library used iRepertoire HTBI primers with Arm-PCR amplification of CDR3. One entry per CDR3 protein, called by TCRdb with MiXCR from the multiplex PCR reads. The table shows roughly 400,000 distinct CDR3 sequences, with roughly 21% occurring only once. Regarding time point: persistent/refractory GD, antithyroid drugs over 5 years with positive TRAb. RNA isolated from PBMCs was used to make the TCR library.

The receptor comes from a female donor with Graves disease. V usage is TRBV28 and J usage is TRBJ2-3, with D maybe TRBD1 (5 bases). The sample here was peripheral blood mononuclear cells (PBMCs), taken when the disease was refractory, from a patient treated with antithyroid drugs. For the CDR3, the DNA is TGTGCCAGCAGCCAAGCAGGGATTGATACGCAGTATTTT. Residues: CASSQAGIDTQYF. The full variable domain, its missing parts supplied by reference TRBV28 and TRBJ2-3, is DVKVTQSSRYLVKRTGEKVFLECVQDMDHENMFWYRQDPGLGLRLIYFSYDVKMKEKGDIPEGYSVSREKKERFSLILESASTNQTSMYLCASSQAGIDTQYFGPGTRLTVL.